This T cell receptor (beta chain) emerged from a study of OX40 agonist ivuxolimab in advanced cancers. Across the whole study: Every 2 weeks, ivuxolimab was infused into the patients intravenously at between 0.01 and 10 mg/kg. The study, taken as a whole, reports: Determination of antigen specificity was not performed for the expanded peripheral T cells. Circulating CD4+ and CD8+ T cells showed clonal expansion by week 6 at 0.1 to 3.0 mg/kg.

A history of autoimmune disease or systemic immunosuppression excluded patients. Germline V gene sequence: CDR1 MNHNY, CDR2 SVGAGI (reference sequence). Trimming removed 6 bases at V and 5 bases at J, with 16 bases between. This CDR3 spans 15 amino acids. This clone was counted once. Its antigen is as yet unknown. Using immunoSEQ multiplex PCR, the repertoire was profiled, and TCRdb retains in-frame clones only, with some absent. This sample has approximately 74,000 clones; just under 95% occur once, and the top ten carry 0.25% to 0.35%. The sample was CD4+ or CD8+ T cells sorted from blood, taken in a trial of the OX40 agonist ivuxolimab. The sequence derives from an adult with an advanced solid tumor such as melanoma, head and neck, liver or kidney cancer. The rearrangement joins TRBV6-6 to TRBJ2-2, with unresolved D. The CDR3 is CASRPEIPLTGELFF. The CDR3 DNA follows: TGTGCCAGCAGGCCGGAGATACCTTTGACCGGGGAGCTGTTTTTT.